This T cell receptor beta chain was profiled in a study of radiation and T cells in renal cell carcinoma. On the study more broadly: Nephrectomy followed 15 Gy stereotactic body radiation by 4 weeks.

Regarding this clone: The antigen is unknown.

Sequencing used immunoSEQ multiplex PCR; TCRdb keeps in-frame clones, though not all of them. The sample lists about 140,000 clones; over 65% were seen once. Regarding time point: baseline pretreatment blood. Stated treatment: 15 Gy SBRT to primary tumor, nephrectomy 4 weeks later. There are 12 residues in the CDR3. V lost 5 bases to trimming and J lost 1 base, with 5 bases between them. The germline V gene has CDR1 LNHDA and CDR2 SQIVND (reference sequence). Study conclusions and caveats: Baseline intratumoral clonotype presence is unknown without pretreatment biopsies.

The rearrangement uses TRBV19 and TRBJ1-2, with D uncertain. The specimen comprised blood, sampled from a patient whose treatment included radiotherapy and nephrectomy. The sequence derives from a woman in her fifties or sixties with renal cell carcinoma. As DNA, the CDR3 is TGTGCCAGTAGTGAGAATAACTATGGCTACACCTTC. This codes for CASSENNYGYTF. Full variable domain (rest looked up from reference TRBV19 and TRBJ1-2): DGGITQSPKYLFRKEGQNVTLSCEQNLNHDAMYWYRQDPGQGLRLIYYSQIVNDFQKGDIAEGYSVSREKKESFPLTVTSAQKNPTAFYLCASSENNYGYTFGSGTRLTVV.